The 3 T cell receptor beta chains in this list originate from one sample, sequenced in a study of CD8 T cell repertoires and HIV-1 epitope variants. Antigens of these TCRs are unknown. Generated by immunoSEQ multiplex PCR, the TCRdb table keeps only in-frame clones and is missing some. The sample contains 5,000 or so clones, about 70% of which appear only once. The specimen sequenced was cultured CD8+ T cells derived from PBMCs. Receptors originate from a male donor with HIV.

The V and J genes are TRBV28 and TRBJ2-7; D is unclear. This CDR3 comprises 16 residues. CDR1 is MDHEN, CDR2 SYDVKM, per germline. V was pared by 1 base and J by 0 bases, with 13 bases between. The CDR3 nucleotides are TGTGCCAGCAGTTTATACCTCCTTACAGACTCCTACGAGCAGTACTTC. It is translated as CASSLYLLTDSYEQYF.

This clone showed up just a few times. The chain joins TRBV23-1 to TRBJ1-3; D uncertain. TRBV23-1 is sorted into the ORF group, with uncertain function. The germline V and J ends were trimmed by 0 bases and 1 base, with 7 bases remaining between them. The CDR3 is 15 residues long. CDR3 nucleotides: TGCGCCAGCAGTCAATCGATAAGATCTGGAAACACCATATATTTT. It specifies CASSQSIRSGNTIYF.

V usage is TRBV20-1 and J usage is TRBJ2-4; D remains ambiguous. The germline CDR1 and CDR2 sequences are DFQATT and SNEGSKA (reference sequence). The CDR3 is 10 residues long. Trimming took 3 bases from V and 4 from J, leaving 1 base between them. DNA for the CDR3: TGCAGTGCTAGGAAAAACATTCAGTACTTC. Translated, it gives CSARKNIQYF.